The rows below give T cell receptor beta chains drawn from one sample of a study of T cell responses to AZD1222 COVID-19 vaccine. The method was immunoSEQ multiplex PCR; TCRdb's version includes in-frame clones alone and lacks a portion of them. The sample has 85,000 to 120,000 clones; almost 90% are singletons. The specimen was peripheral blood, collected on day 0 of AZD1222 vaccination. The receptor source for this set is an adult in good health. The CDR3 runs from the conserved cysteine through the conserved F or W. A D gene is named only where the DNA matches it firmly. Clone size is shown for a subset of rows, as once, few, many or a class of expanded clone.

CDR3 length: 14; V gene: TRBV28; J gene: TRBJ1-4; D gene: NA; clone size: NA; CDR3 protein: CASSPPTTNEKLFF; CDR3 DNA: TGTGCCAGCAGCCCCCCCACAACTAATGAAAAACTGTTTTTT
CDR3 length: 11; V gene: TRBV5-8; J gene: TRBJ1-2; D gene: TRBD1; clone size: NA; CDR3 protein: CASSSRDREGF; CDR3 DNA: TGTGCCAGCAGCTCCCGGGACAGAGAAGGCTTC
CDR3 length: 13; V gene: TRBV9; J gene: TRBJ1-1; D gene: NA; clone size: once; CDR3 protein: CASSVVGGAEAFF; CDR3 DNA: TGTGCCAGCAGCGTAGTAGGGGGGGCCGAAGCTTTCTTT
CDR3 length: 15; V gene: TRBV11-3; J gene: TRBJ2-1; D gene: TRBD2; clone size: NA; CDR3 protein: CASSLELAGGNEQFF; CDR3 DNA: TGTGCCAGCAGCTTAGAATTAGCGGGAGGAAATGAGCAGTTCTTC
CDR3 length: 14; V gene: TRBV20-1; J gene: TRBJ2-1; D gene: NA; clone size: few; CDR3 protein: CSASEGKGYNEQFF; CDR3 DNA: TGCAGTGCTAGTGAGGGGAAAGGCTACAATGAGCAGTTCTTC
CDR3 length: 13; V gene: TRBV11-2; J gene: TRBJ2-7; D gene: NA; clone size: NA; CDR3 protein: CASRGLAGGEQYF; CDR3 DNA: TGTGCCAGCAGAGGACTAGCAGGGGGTGAGCAGTACTTC
CDR3 length: 14; V gene: TRBV19; J gene: TRBJ1-1; D gene: NA; clone size: NA; CDR3 protein: CASSAPGLRNEAFF; CDR3 DNA: TGTGCCAGTAGTGCTCCGGGACTCAGGAATGAAGCTTTCTTT
CDR3 length: 12; V gene: TRBV7-2; J gene: TRBJ1-4; D gene: NA; clone size: once; CDR3 protein: CASSSRGEKLFF; CDR3 DNA: TGTGCCAGCAGTTCTAGAGGGGAAAAACTGTTTTTT
CDR3 length: 13; V gene: TRBV20-1; J gene: TRBJ2-2; D gene: NA; clone size: NA; CDR3 protein: CSASVAATGELFF; CDR3 DNA: TGCAGTGCTAGTGTAGCGGCAACCGGGGAGCTGTTTTTT
CDR3 length: 15; V gene: TRBV5-4; J gene: TRBJ1-4; D gene: NA; clone size: once; CDR3 protein: CASSPGRTTNEKLFF; CDR3 DNA: TGTGCCAGCAGCCCGGGGCGGACAACTAATGAAAAACTGTTTTTT
CDR3 length: 14; V gene: TRBV20-1; J gene: TRBJ2-7; D gene: NA; clone size: NA; CDR3 protein: CSASVGAPSYEQYF; CDR3 DNA: TGCAGTGCTAGTGTAGGGGCCCCTTCCTACGAGCAGTACTTC
CDR3 length: 15; V gene: TRBV5-1; J gene: TRBJ2-1; D gene: NA; clone size: NA; CDR3 protein: CASSLARSLNNEQFF; CDR3 DNA: TGCGCCAGCAGCTTGGCCAGGTCCCTTAACAATGAGCAGTTCTTC
CDR3 length: 17; V gene: TRBV30; J gene: TRBJ1-5; D gene: NA; clone size: NA; CDR3 protein: CAWSVSGGYRSNQPQHF; CDR3 DNA: TGTGCCTGGAGTGTAAGTGGAGGGTACCGAAGCAATCAGCCCCAGCATTTT
CDR3 length: 16; V gene: TRBV28; J gene: TRBJ1-5; D gene: TRBD1; clone size: NA; CDR3 protein: CASSLQGQLVNQPQHF; CDR3 DNA: TGTGCCAGCAGTTTGCAGGGACAGCTCGTCAATCAGCCCCAGCATTTT
CDR3 length: 14; V gene: TRBV7-9; J gene: TRBJ1-1; D gene: NA; clone size: NA; CDR3 protein: CASRAQGMNTEAFF; CDR3 DNA: TGTGCCAGTCGAGCGCAGGGCATGAACACTGAAGCTTTCTTT
CDR3 length: 16; V gene: TRBV19; J gene: TRBJ2-5; D gene: NA; clone size: few; CDR3 protein: CASSIGSIPSQETQYF; CDR3 DNA: TGTGCCAGTAGTATAGGGTCAATCCCCAGCCAAGAGACCCAGTACTTC
CDR3 length: 16; V gene: TRBV10-3; J gene: TRBJ1-4; D gene: NA; clone size: NA; CDR3 protein: CAISEAGYRTNEKLFF; CDR3 DNA: TGTGCCATCAGTGAGGCGGGGTACAGGACTAATGAAAAACTGTTTTTT
CDR3 length: 12; V gene: TRBV2; J gene: TRBJ2-7; D gene: NA; clone size: NA; CDR3 protein: CASNSVTYEQYF; CDR3 DNA: TGTGCCAGCAACTCAGTTACCTACGAGCAGTACTTC
CDR3 length: 17; V gene: TRBV7-2; J gene: TRBJ2-2; D gene: NA; clone size: few; CDR3 protein: CASSLERILAVTGELFF; CDR3 DNA: TGTGCCAGCAGCTTAGAGCGAATACTAGCTGTTACCGGGGAGCTGTTTTTT
CDR3 length: 15; V gene: TRBV28; J gene: TRBJ1-1; D gene: NA; clone size: NA; CDR3 protein: CASRRVWPMNTEAFF; CDR3 DNA: TGTGCCAGCAGACGGGTCTGGCCGATGAACACTGAAGCTTTCTTT
CDR3 length: 14; V gene: TRBV27; J gene: TRBJ2-7; D gene: NA; clone size: NA; CDR3 protein: CASSLGGDAYEQYF; CDR3 DNA: TGTGCCAGCAGTTTAGGAGGGGATGCCTACGAGCAGTACTTC
CDR3 length: 16; V gene: TRBV7-9; J gene: TRBJ2-2; D gene: TRBD1; clone size: NA; CDR3 protein: CASSEGQGGNTGELFF; CDR3 DNA: TGTGCCAGCAGCGAAGGACAGGGGGGGAACACCGGGGAGCTGTTTTTT
CDR3 length: 14; V gene: TRBV7-6; J gene: TRBJ1-2; D gene: NA; clone size: NA; CDR3 protein: CASSLGGVNYGYTF; CDR3 DNA: TGTGCCAGCAGCTTAGGGGGGGTTAACTATGGCTACACCTTC
CDR3 length: 14; V gene: TRBV6-5; J gene: TRBJ1-1; D gene: NA; clone size: NA; CDR3 protein: CASRSRGRVTEAFF; CDR3 DNA: TGTGCCAGCAGATCTAGGGGTAGGGTCACTGAAGCTTTCTTT
CDR3 length: 12; V gene: TRBV10-3; J gene: TRBJ1-1; D gene: NA; clone size: NA; CDR3 protein: CAINQGPDEAFF; CDR3 DNA: TGTGCCATCAATCAGGGGCCGGATGAAGCTTTCTTT
CDR3 length: 15; V gene: TRBV11-3; J gene: TRBJ2-1; D gene: TRBD1; clone size: NA; CDR3 protein: CASSPGQGAWNEQFF; CDR3 DNA: TGTGCCAGCAGCCCGGGACAGGGGGCTTGGAATGAGCAGTTCTTC
CDR3 length: 13; V gene: TRBV5-1; J gene: TRBJ2-2; D gene: NA; clone size: NA; CDR3 protein: CASSLGGAGELFF; CDR3 DNA: TGCGCCAGCAGCTTGGGAGGGGCCGGGGAGCTGTTTTTT
CDR3 length: 13; V gene: TRBV6-5; J gene: TRBJ1-6; D gene: NA; clone size: NA; CDR3 protein: CASSYWGNSPLHF; CDR3 DNA: TGTGCCAGCAGTTACTGGGGTAATTCACCCCTCCACTTT
CDR3 length: 15; V gene: TRBV5-1; J gene: TRBJ2-7; D gene: TRBD2; clone size: NA; CDR3 protein: CASSLAASGSYEQYF; CDR3 DNA: TGCGCCAGCAGCTTGGCCGCTAGCGGATCCTACGAGCAGTACTTC
CDR3 length: 19; V gene: TRBV7-9; J gene: TRBJ2-2; D gene: TRBD2; clone size: NA; CDR3 protein: CASSYTGTSGFFNTGELFF; CDR3 DNA: TGTGCCAGCAGTTATACCGGGACTAGCGGATTCTTTAACACCGGGGAGCTGTTTTTT
CDR3 length: 13; V gene: TRBV28; J gene: TRBJ2-7; D gene: NA; clone size: NA; CDR3 protein: CASSLTEHGEQYF; CDR3 DNA: TGTGCCAGCAGTCTCACAGAACACGGCGAGCAGTACTTC
CDR3 length: 15; V gene: TRBV9; J gene: TRBJ2-1; D gene: TRBD2; clone size: NA; CDR3 protein: CASSVVGTRGDEQFF; CDR3 DNA: TGTGCCAGCAGCGTAGTAGGGACTAGGGGAGATGAGCAGTTCTTC
CDR3 length: 17; V gene: TRBV19; J gene: TRBJ2-1; D gene: TRBD1; clone size: NA; CDR3 protein: CASSISGTGRSYNEQFF; CDR3 DNA: TGTGCCAGTAGTATATCGGGGACAGGGAGGTCCTACAATGAGCAGTTCTTC
CDR3 length: 12; V gene: TRBV7-2; J gene: TRBJ1-2; D gene: NA; clone size: NA; CDR3 protein: CASSLVWGGYTF; CDR3 DNA: TGTGCCAGCAGCTTAGTCTGGGGTGGCTACACCTTC
CDR3 length: 14; V gene: TRBV11-2; J gene: TRBJ2-5; D gene: TRBD2; clone size: NA; CDR3 protein: CASRASGSLETQYF; CDR3 DNA: TGTGCCAGCAGGGCTAGCGGGAGTCTAGAGACCCAGTACTTC
CDR3 length: 15; V gene: TRBV23-1; J gene: TRBJ2-3; D gene: NA; clone size: NA; CDR3 protein: CASSEAGLSTDTQYF; CDR3 DNA: TGCGCCAGCAGTGAGGCGGGGTTAAGCACAGATACGCAGTATTTT
CDR3 length: 15; V gene: TRBV2; J gene: TRBJ1-6; D gene: NA; clone size: NA; CDR3 protein: CASSREGTLNSPLHF; CDR3 DNA: TGTGCCAGCAGCCGAGAGGGGACACTTAATTCACCCCTCCACTTT
CDR3 length: 16; V gene: TRBV7-9; J gene: TRBJ2-7; D gene: TRBD2; clone size: NA; CDR3 protein: CASSPRGGRTTHEQYF; CDR3 DNA: TGTGCCAGCAGCCCTAGGGGCGGGAGGACTACCCACGAGCAGTACTTC
CDR3 length: 14; V gene: TRBV18; J gene: TRBJ2-4; D gene: TRBD1; clone size: NA; CDR3 protein: CASSLATGWNIQYF; CDR3 DNA: TGTGCCAGCTCACTTGCGACAGGGTGGAACATTCAGTACTTC
CDR3 length: 12; V gene: TRBV11-3; J gene: TRBJ1-1; D gene: NA; clone size: few; CDR3 protein: CASSRRGDEAFF; CDR3 DNA: TGTGCCAGCTCAAGGAGAGGTGATGAAGCTTTCTTT
CDR3 length: 17; V gene: TRBV29-1; J gene: TRBJ2-7; D gene: NA; clone size: once; CDR3 protein: CSVEVVVNSPELYEQYF; CDR3 DNA: TGCAGCGTTGAAGTTGTGGTCAACAGCCCCGAGTTGTACGAGCAGTACTTC
CDR3 length: 13; V gene: TRBV28; J gene: TRBJ1-2; D gene: NA; clone size: once; CDR3 protein: CASGLTANYGYTF; CDR3 DNA: TGTGCCAGCGGCCTGACAGCTAACTATGGCTACACCTTC
CDR3 length: 13; V gene: TRBV18; J gene: TRBJ1-1; D gene: NA; clone size: NA; CDR3 protein: CASSPRRDTEAFF; CDR3 DNA: TGTGCCAGCTCACCAAGGCGGGACACTGAAGCTTTCTTT
CDR3 length: 14; V gene: TRBV4-3; J gene: TRBJ2-1; D gene: NA; clone size: NA; CDR3 protein: CASSQEGVGNEQFF; CDR3 DNA: TGCGCCAGCAGCCAAGAAGGGGTCGGGAATGAGCAGTTCTTC
CDR3 length: 16; V gene: TRBV18; J gene: TRBJ2-3; D gene: TRBD2; clone size: NA; CDR3 protein: CASSGTSGRNTDTQYF; CDR3 DNA: TGTGCCAGCTCCGGGACTAGCGGGAGGAACACAGATACGCAGTATTTT
CDR3 length: 15; V gene: TRBV5-1; J gene: TRBJ1-1; D gene: NA; clone size: NA; CDR3 protein: CASSLGATGNTEAFF; CDR3 DNA: TGCGCCAGCAGCTTGGGGGCTACAGGGAACACTGAAGCTTTCTTT
CDR3 length: 15; V gene: TRBV6-6; J gene: TRBJ2-1; D gene: NA; clone size: once; CDR3 protein: CASSLGSASYNEQFF; CDR3 DNA: TGTGCCAGCAGTTTGGGCAGCGCCTCCTACAATGAGCAGTTCTTC
CDR3 length: 15; V gene: TRBV11-2; J gene: TRBJ2-3; D gene: TRBD2; clone size: NA; CDR3 protein: CASSFGTSMLDTQYF; CDR3 DNA: TGTGCCAGCAGCTTCGGGACTAGTATGTTAGATACGCAGTATTTT
CDR3 length: 11; V gene: TRBV20-1; J gene: TRBJ1-1; D gene: NA; clone size: NA; CDR3 protein: CRGNQGTEAFF; CDR3 DNA: TGCAGGGGGAACCAGGGCACTGAAGCTTTCTTT
CDR3 length: 15; V gene: TRBV14; J gene: TRBJ1-5; D gene: TRBD1; clone size: NA; CDR3 protein: CASSQVGDSGQPQHF; CDR3 DNA: TGTGCCAGCAGCCAAGTTGGGGACAGCGGTCAGCCCCAGCATTTT
CDR3 length: 12; V gene: TRBV3-1/TRBV3-2; J gene: TRBJ2-7; D gene: TRBD1; clone size: NA; CDR3 protein: CASSWTGWEQYF; CDR3 DNA: TGTGCCAGCAGCTGGACAGGGTGGGAGCAGTACTTC
CDR3 length: 13; V gene: TRBV14; J gene: TRBJ1-2; D gene: NA; clone size: NA; CDR3 protein: CASSPRGRDGYTF; CDR3 DNA: TGTGCCAGCAGCCCCCGGGGAAGAGATGGCTACACCTTC
CDR3 length: 15; V gene: TRBV6-5; J gene: TRBJ2-2; D gene: NA; clone size: NA; CDR3 protein: CASSPTGLNTGELFF; CDR3 DNA: TGTGCCAGCAGTCCTACAGGGCTCAACACCGGGGAGCTGTTTTTT
CDR3 length: 14; V gene: TRBV6-5; J gene: TRBJ2-7; D gene: NA; clone size: NA; CDR3 protein: CASHGHLNTYEQYF; CDR3 DNA: TGTGCCAGCCACGGACACCTAAATACCTACGAGCAGTACTTC